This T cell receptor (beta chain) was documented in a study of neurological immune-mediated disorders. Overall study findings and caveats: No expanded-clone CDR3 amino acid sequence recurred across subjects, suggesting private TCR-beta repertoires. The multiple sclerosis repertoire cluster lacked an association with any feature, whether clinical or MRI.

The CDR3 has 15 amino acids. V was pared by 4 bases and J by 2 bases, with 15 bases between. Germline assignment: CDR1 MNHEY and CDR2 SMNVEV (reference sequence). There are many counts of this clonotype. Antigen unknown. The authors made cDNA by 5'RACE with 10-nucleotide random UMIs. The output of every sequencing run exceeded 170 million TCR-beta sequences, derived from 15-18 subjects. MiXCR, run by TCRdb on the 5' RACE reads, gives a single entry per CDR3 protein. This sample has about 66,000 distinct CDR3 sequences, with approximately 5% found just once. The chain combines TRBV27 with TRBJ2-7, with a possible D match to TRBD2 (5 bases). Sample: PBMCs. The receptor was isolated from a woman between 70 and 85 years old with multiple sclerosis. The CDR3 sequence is CASSSLGGPPYEQYF. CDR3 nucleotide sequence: TGTGCCAGCAGTTCCCTCGGCGGGCCACCCTACGAGCAGTACTTC.